This T cell receptor (beta chain) derives from a study of blood T cells in healthy people across ages. The study, taken as a whole, reports: Long-lived donors had more naive CD4+ cells and higher diversity than aged donors.

V was shortened by 1 base and J by 5 bases, with 12 bases between the two germline ends. The CDR3 runs to 14 residues. Per germline, CDR1 SGHVS and CDR2 FQNEAQ. A J-beta primer mix and a sample-barcoded 5' primer were used in a second PCR of about 6 to 12 cycles. TCRdb re-analysed the 5' RACE reads in MiXCR, keeping a single row per CDR3 protein. The table lists more than 1,000,000 distinct CDR3 sequences, under 30% of them singletons. In the case of this clonotype: The antigen remains unidentified.

Around 10 milliliters was the volume of peripheral blood drawn from each donor. These data also featured in a second study, about T cells of mothers and their children.

Sequenced input: blood. This TCR was sampled from a girl aged 2 to 9 in good health. This sequence joins TRBV7-8 and TRBJ2-7, with TRBD2 as a possible D gene (5 bases). DNA of the CDR3: TGTGCCAGCAGCTTAGTCGGGAAATCGGACGAGCAGTACTTC. It is translated as CASSLVGKSDEQYF. Drawing the rest from reference TRBV7-8 and TRBJ2-7, the complete variable domain is GAGVSQSPRYKVAKRGQDVALRCDPISGHVSLFWYQQALGQGPEFLTYFQNEAQLDKSGLPSDRFFAERPEGSVSTLKIQRTQQEDSAVYLCASSLVGKSDEQYFGPGTRLTVT.